The 27 T cell receptor beta chains below were found in one sample sequenced in a study of radiation and T cells in renal cell carcinoma. Noted time point: baseline pretreatment blood. Treatment reported: 15 Gy SBRT to primary tumor, nephrectomy 4 weeks later. Profiling relied on immunoSEQ multiplex PCR, and the TCRdb table lists in-frame clones only, not all of them. The top ten clones hold more than 10% of a sample with 130,000 to 150,000 clones, about 88% of them seen once. Sequenced material: blood, taken from a patient whose treatment included radiotherapy and nephrectomy. The source of these receptors is a woman between 45 and 60 years old with renal cell carcinoma.

This chain joins TRBV18 and TRBJ1-2; D not certain. Germline CDR1 KGHSH, CDR2 LQKENI. V was clipped by 3 bases and J by 5 bases, with 10 bases between them. The CDR3 runs to 13 residues. CDR3: CASSPREAYGYTF. The CDR3 DNA follows: TGTGCCAGCTCACCGCGGGAAGCGTATGGCTACACCTTC.

The chain recombines TRBV7-8 with TRBJ2-3; TRBD1 might be the D (6 bases). The CDR3 spans 13 residues. The V end was cut by 4 bases, the J end by 5 bases, with 10 bases between. Germline V gives CDR1 SGHVS, CDR2 FQNEAQ. The CDR3 bases are TGTGCCAGCAGCTCCGACAGGATAGATACGCAGTATTTT. It specifies CASSSDRIDTQYF.

The CDR3 loop reads CAWSERGSGNTIYF. CDR3 DNA: TGTGCCTGGAGTGAGCGAGGCTCTGGAAACACCATATATTTT. The genes are TRBV30 and TRBJ1-3; no clear D. V gave up 1 base and J gave up 0 bases, with 7 bases separating them. The CDR3 is made up of 14 amino acids. Looked up from germline, CDR1 is GTSNPN and CDR2 is SVGIG (reference sequence). Variable domain in full (rest from reference TRBV30 and TRBJ1-3): SQTIHQWPATLVQPVGSPLSLECTVEGTSNPNLYWYRQAAGRGLQLLFYSVGIGQISSEVPQNLSASRPQDRQFILSSKKLLLSDSGFYLCAWSERGSGNTIYFGEGSWLTVV.

For this clone: Other DNA variants within this sample encode the same CDR3. The J gene is TRBJ1-1, the V gene TRBV18; D ambiguous. Germline-derived CDR1 and CDR2 are KGHSH and LQKENI. The length of the CDR3 is 13 residues. Trimming pared 3 bases from V and 1 base from J, leaving 6 bases between. The CDR3 reads CASSPIENTEAFF. The DNA of the CDR3 is TGTGCCAGCTCACCTATAGAGAACACTGAAGCTTTCTTT.

This chain connects TRBV18 to TRBJ2-1; D call uncertain. The length of the CDR3 is 11 residues. V lost 3 bases and J lost 5, with 2 bases in between. The V gene's germline CDR1 is KGHSH and CDR2 LQKENI. CDR3 sequence (DNA): TGTGCCAGCTCACCGGACAATGAGCAGTTCTTC. It codes for CASSPDNEQFF.

The V gene is TRBV10-1, the J gene TRBJ2-7; D is perhaps TRBD1 or TRBD2 (5 bases each). The CDR3 extends over 14 amino acids. The ends were cut back, 3 bases at V and 3 bases at J, with 12 bases in the middle. Germline assignment: CDR1 WNHNN and CDR2 SYGVQD (reference sequence). The CDR3 bases are TGCGCCAGCAGTGATTTAGGGACGAGCTACGAGCAGTACTTC. Translation: CASSDLGTSYEQYF.

The chain uses TRBV19 and TRBJ2-5; perhaps TRBD2 as D (6 bases). Trimming took off 11 bases at V and 2 bases at J, with 15 bases between the two ends. Germline CDR1 LNHDA, CDR2 SQIVND (reference sequence). The CDR3 is 13 amino acids. This chain's CDR3 is CAAGGTRQETQYF. The CDR3 bases are TGTGCCGCCGGCGGGACGCGGCAAGAGACCCAGTACTTC. Complete variable domain (other parts from reference TRBV19 and TRBJ2-5): DGGITQSPKYLFRKEGQNVTLSCEQNLNHDAMYWYRQDPGQGLRLIYYSQIVNDFQKGDIAEGYSVSREKKESFPLTVTSAQKNPTAFYLCAAGGTRQETQYFGPGTRLLVL.

The chain couples TRBV12-5 to TRBJ1-1; 8 bases align to TRBD1. Germline CDR1 and CDR2: LGHNT and FRNRAP. Trimming removed 6 bases from V and 6 bases from J; junction bases left unmatched: 12. This CDR3 is 15 amino acids long. CDR3 in DNA: TGTGCTAGTGGCGCCCCACAGGGGGGGTCCGCTGAAGCTTTCTTT. Residues: CASGAPQGGSAEAFF.

This clone showed up just once. The V gene is TRBV7-2, the J gene TRBJ1-5; D may be TRBD1 (6 bases). Trimming cost V 5 bases and J 5 bases, with 13 bases left between them. Germline CDR1 is SGHTA and CDR2 is FQGNSA. The CDR3 has 14 amino acids. The CDR3 protein is CASSPGQGYQPQHF. CDR3 DNA: TGTGCCAGCAGCCCCGGGCAGGGGTATCAGCCCCAGCATTTT.

The CDR3 here is CASSMGADWNEKLFF. In DNA form, the CDR3 reads TGTGCCAGTAGTATGGGGGCAGATTGGAATGAAAAACTGTTTTTT. V usage is TRBV19 and J usage is TRBJ1-4; D possibly corresponds to TRBD1 (6 bases). Per germline, CDR1 LNHDA and CDR2 SQIVND (reference sequence). Trimming removed 3 bases at V and 5 bases at J, with 13 bases between. The CDR3 has 15 amino acids.

The chain joins TRBV10-3 to TRBJ2-3; D is uncertain. Per germline, CDR1 ENHRY and CDR2 SYGVKD. CDR3 length equals 13 residues. Trimming cost V 7 bases and J 3 bases, with 11 bases left between them. CDR3 amino acids: CAIKASETDTQYF. The CDR3, as DNA: TGTGCCATCAAAGCCAGCGAGACAGATACGCAGTATTTT.

The CDR3, as DNA: TGCGCCAGCAGCTCCCAACAGGGGGCTAGCACTGAAGCTTTCTTT. This gives the protein CASSSQQGASTEAFF. V usage is TRBV5-1 and J usage is TRBJ1-1; 9 bases match TRBD1. CDR1 and CDR2 from the germline V gene are SGHRS and YFSETQ. The V gene end was trimmed by 3 bases and the J gene end by 4 bases; junction bases not matched to a gene: 7. The CDR3 is made up of 15 amino acids.

The rearrangement links TRBV7-9 to TRBJ2-5, with TRBD2 matching 15 bases. The germline V gene has CDR1 SEHNR and CDR2 FQNEAQ (reference sequence). The CDR3 runs to 15 residues. J gave up 7 bases and V 5 bases, and 5 bases lay outside the gene matches. CDR3 sequence reads: CASSPRTSGGATQYF. For the CDR3, the DNA is TGTGCCAGCAGCCCCAGGACTAGCGGGGGGGCGACCCAGTACTTC.

This clone occurred a few times. Here the CDR3 DNA reads TGTGCCTGGAGTTTTTTCGTGGGTGAAGCTTTCTTT. The encoded protein is CAWSFFVGEAFF. The chain has TRBV30 and TRBJ1-1; D is ambiguous. Per germline, CDR1 GTSNPN and CDR2 SVGIG (reference sequence). The V end lost 2 bases, the J end lost 7 bases, and 11 bases lay between the germline ends. The CDR3 is 12 amino acids.

V and J are TRBV18 and TRBJ2-7, with TRBD1 identical over 7 bases. CDR3 size: 14 residues. The J segment lost 5 bases and the V segment lost 3 bases, leaving 7 bases of the junction unmatched. From germline, CDR1 is KGHSH and CDR2 LQKENI. DNA for the CDR3: TGTGCCAGCTCACCTAGGGACAGTTCCCACGAGCAGTACTTC. This gives the protein CASSPRDSSHEQYF.

This chain's CDR3 is CASSVGTGLFYGYTF. For the CDR3, the DNA is TGCGCCAGCAGCGTTGGGACAGGACTGTTCTATGGCTACACCTTC. The V and J genes are TRBV5-1 and TRBJ1-2; 8 bases fit TRBD1. The V and J ends lost 4 bases and 4 bases, in that order; junction bases with no gene match: 9. The germline CDR1 and CDR2 sequences are SGHRS and YFSETQ. The CDR3 extends over 15 amino acids. Together with reference TRBV5-1 and TRBJ1-2, the CDR3 gives the full variable domain: KAGVTQTPRYLIKTRGQQVTLSCSPISGHRSVSWYQQTPGQGLQFLFEYFSETQRNKGNFPGRFSGRQFSNSRSEMNVSTLELGDSALYLCASSVGTGLFYGYTFGSGTRLTVV.

This clone was seen a single time. This chain joins TRBV19 and TRBJ1-2, with D possibly TRBD1 on 5 matching bases. Looked up from germline, CDR1 is LNHDA and CDR2 is SQIVND (reference sequence). This CDR3 has 16 amino acids. Trimming left V 6 bases short and J 2 bases short, with 19 bases between. In DNA form, the CDR3 reads TGTGCCAGTAGCAATCGGGCAGGGACCACCAACTATGGCTACACCTTC. Its protein product is CASSNRAGTTNYGYTF.

This chain links TRBV11-2 with TRBJ1-4, with D hard to call. Trimming took 7 bases from V and 5 from J, leaving 17 bases between them. The CDR3 runs to 15 residues. Germline CDR1 and CDR2: SGHAT and FQNNGV. Here the CDR3 reads CASNPSGGPNEKLFF. The CDR3 nucleotides read TGTGCCAGCAACCCGTCAGGTGGCCCGAATGAAAAACTGTTTTTT.

This chain uses TRBV27 with TRBJ2-7; D ambiguous. With 2 bases removed from V and 1 base from J, the gap between germline ends came to 9 bases. The CDR3 consists of 14 residues. Germline lookup yields CDR1 MNHEY and CDR2 SMNVEV (reference sequence). The CDR3 DNA reads as TGTGCCAGCAGTTTAGGTAGGCAGTCCTACGAGCAGTACTTC. This gives the protein CASSLGRQSYEQYF.

This chain's CDR3 is CASRGTSNNEQFF. The CDR3 DNA sequence: TGTGCCAGCAGGGGGACTTCGAACAATGAGCAGTTCTTC. This rearrangement joins TRBV25-1 to TRBJ2-1, with a tentative D call TRBD2 (6 bases). Trimming took off 6 bases at V and 5 bases at J, with 11 bases between the two ends. The CDR3 runs 13 residues. Germline loops: CDR1 MGHDK, CDR2 SYGVNS. Based on the CDR3 plus reference TRBV25-1 and TRBJ2-1, the full variable domain is EADIYQTPRYLVIGTGKKITLECSQTMGHDKMYWYQQDPGMELHLIHYSYGVNSTEKGDLSSESTVSRIRTEHFPLTLESARPSHTSQYLCASRGTSNNEQFFGPGTRLTVL.

The rearrangement links TRBV2 to TRBJ1-3; the D is unclear. CDR3 length: 15 residues. Trimming took off 6 bases at V and 2 bases at J, with 14 bases between the two ends. Germline V lookup: CDR1 SNHLY, CDR2 FYNNEI. CDR3 sequence (DNA): TGTGCCAGCAGGGCCTTGAGGGCCCCTGGAAACACCATATATTTT. This translates into CASRALRAPGNTIYF.

The chain couples TRBV11-3 to TRBJ1-1; D remains ambiguous. Germline CDR1 reads SGHNT; CDR2 reads YENEEA. The CDR3 totals 12 residues. Trimming shortened V by 5 bases and J by 1 base, and 5 bases separated the two germline ends. CDR3 coding DNA: TGTGCCAGCAGCGTGGGGAACACTGAAGCTTTCTTT. Its protein is CASSVGNTEAFF.

This clone was detected a few times. DNA of the CDR3: TGTGCCAGCAGCTTACGGAATTCACCCCTCCACTTT. This sequence encodes CASSLRNSPLHF. This chain links TRBV7-2 with TRBJ1-6; D gene unclear. CDR1 and CDR2 (germline): SGHTA, FQGNSA. This CDR3 contains 12 residues. Trimming left V 2 bases short and J 7 bases short, with 3 bases between.

The V gene is TRBV14, the J gene TRBJ2-5, with D perhaps matching TRBD2 (5 bases). CDR1 is SGHDN and CDR2 is FVKESK in the germline V gene. V was trimmed by 4 bases and J by 5 bases, leaving 11 bases between them. This CDR3 region has 13 residues. The CDR3 here is CASSRGRGETQYF. The CDR3 DNA is TGTGCCAGCAGCCGAGGACGCGGGGAGACCCAGTACTTC.

The chain has TRBV7-9 and TRBJ1-6; the D is unclear. CDR3 length: 16 amino acids. Per the germline V gene, CDR1 is SEHNR and CDR2 is FQNEAQ (reference sequence). Trimming stripped 4 bases from V and 4 bases from J, with 14 bases between. The CDR3 reads CASSSSGSGYNSPLHF. The CDR3 coding sequence is TGTGCCAGCAGCTCCTCCGGGTCGGGGTATAATTCACCCCTCCACTTT.

The rearrangement links TRBV5-5 to TRBJ2-7; the D gene is possibly TRBD1 (6 bases). The CDR3 contains 14 residues. Trimming cost V 4 bases and J 2 bases, with 13 bases left between them. Looked up from germline, CDR1 is SGHKS and CDR2 is YYEKEE (reference sequence). CDR3 residues: CASSVPDSTYEQYF. The CDR3 nucleotides are TGTGCCAGCAGCGTACCGGACAGCACCTACGAGCAGTACTTC.

To note about this clone: A much larger clone sits a single nucleotide away, making a read error possible. The CDR3 reads CASSPSSTEVNTEAFF. Here the CDR3 DNA reads TGTGCCAGCAGCCCTTCCTCGACAGAAGTGAACACTGAAGCTTTCTTT. The chain employs TRBV7-1 and TRBJ1-1; D is perhaps TRBD1 (5 bases). TRBV7-1 is flagged as an ORF with uncertain function. The CDR3 totals 16 residues. The V and J ends lost 5 bases and 0 bases respectively, with 16 bases between them.